Listed here are 20 T cell receptor beta chains from one sample, sequenced in a study of human T cells and chemical hapten exposure. One entry per CDR3 protein results from TCRdb running MiXCR on the 5' RACE reads. Among 110,000 to 150,000 distinct CDR3 sequences listed, roughly 4% were seen once. Unfractionated whole blood was the source of the extracted total RNA. These receptors all stem from a female donor in good health.

Ten or more counts support this clonotype. The rearrangement links TRBV28 to TRBJ2-3; 14 bases match TRBD2. Per the germline V gene, CDR1 is MDHEN and CDR2 is SYDVKM. This CDR3 spans 15 amino acids. J was trimmed by 4 bases and V by 3 bases; bases with no gene match: 0. CDR3 bases: TGTGCCAGCAGTTTGACTAGCGGGGGGGCAGATACGCAGTATTTT. Amino acid sequence: CASSLTSGGADTQYF.

This clonotype was seen ten or more times. V is TRBV6-1 and J is TRBJ2-7; D gene unclear. V was clipped by 2 bases and J by 0 bases, with 14 bases between them. The CDR3 is 16 amino acids. Germline lookup yields CDR1 MNHNS and CDR2 SASEGT. CDR3 nucleotides: TGTGCCAGCAGTGAAATCGGCAGGCCAAGCTCCTACGAGCAGTACTTC. It is translated as CASSEIGRPSSYEQYF.

The table lists this clonotype with many counts. The rearrangement joins TRBV5-6 to TRBJ1-4; TRBD1 agrees at 9 bases. The CDR3 runs to 15 residues. Germline V gives CDR1 SGHDT, CDR2 YYEEEE. J was trimmed by 8 bases and V by 3 bases; bases with no gene match: 8. The CDR3 sequence: CASSSMGQGGEKLFF. CDR3 nucleotide sequence: TGTGCCAGCAGCTCAATGGGACAGGGTGGAGAAAAACTGTTTTTT.

This clonotype occurred many times. The rearrangement links TRBV29-1 to TRBJ2-7; D may be TRBD2 (5 bases). The CDR3 runs 15 residues. The germline V gene encodes CDR1 SQVTM and CDR2 ANQGSEA. With 0 bases removed from V and 4 bases from J, the gap between germline ends came to 16 bases. CDR3 sequence (DNA): TGCAGCGTTGAAGATCGGGGAAGGGCCGGTTACGAGCAGTACTTC. Translation: CSVEDRGRAGYEQYF.

There are a few counts of this clonotype. V usage is TRBV28 and J usage is TRBJ2-2; TRBD2 agrees at 10 bases. Trimming at V came to 5 bases and at J to 4 bases, leaving 4 bases not matched to a gene. The CDR3 runs to 15 residues. CDR1 MDHEN and CDR2 SYDVKM come from the germline V gene. Here the CDR3 reads CASSIQREGTGELFF. In nucleotides, the CDR3 is TGTGCCAGCAGTATTCAGCGGGAGGGCACCGGGGAGCTGTTTTTT.

This clonotype showed up many times. CDR3 residues: CASKKGQGIHSNQPQHF. CDR3 DNA sequence: TGTGCCAGCAAAAAGGGACAGGGCATACATAGCAATCAGCCCCAGCATTTT. This rearrangement joins TRBV25-1 to TRBJ1-5, with 9 bases that match TRBD1. CDR3 length: 17 residues. CDR1 is MGHDK and CDR2 is SYGVNS in the germline V gene. Trimming took 7 bases from V and 0 from J; bases not matched to a gene: 10.

The CDR3 protein is CASSEARLAGEFF. CDR3 bases: TGTGCCAGCAGTGAAGCGCGGCTAGCGGGGGAGTTCTTC. This chain uses TRBV2 with TRBJ2-1, with 10 bases fitting TRBD2. CDR3 length: 13 amino acids. The V gene's germline CDR1 is SNHLY and CDR2 FYNNEI. The J segment lost 14 bases and the V segment lost 0 bases, leaving 4 bases of the junction unmatched. The full variable domain, rest sourced from reference TRBV2 and TRBJ2-1, is EPEVTQTPSHQVTQMGQEVILRCVPISNHLYFYWYRQILGQKVEFLVSFYNNEISEKSEIFDDQFSVERPDGSNFTLKIRSTKLEDSAMYFCASSEARLAGEFFGPGTRLTVL.

The J gene is TRBJ1-3, the V gene TRBV28; TRBD1 agrees at 7 bases. The CDR3 is 16 amino acids. V trimming: 5 bases; J trimming: 1 base; junction bases outside the gene matches: 8. Germline CDR1 is MDHEN and CDR2 is SYDVKM. CDR3 residues: CASSLQGVLSGNTIYF. The CDR3 nucleotides are TGTGCCAGCAGTCTTCAGGGGGTCCTTTCTGGAAACACCATATATTTT.

This clonotype was seen only a few times. V gene TRBV9 combines with J gene TRBJ1-1; D might be TRBD1 (6 bases). The length of the CDR3 is 17 residues. V lost 2 bases to trimming and J lost 1 base, with 18 bases between them. Germline lookup yields CDR1 SGDLS and CDR2 YYNGEE. The CDR3 loop is CASSVTSGAMWNTEAFF. In DNA form, the CDR3 reads TGTGCCAGCAGCGTCACGTCAGGGGCTATGTGGAACACTGAAGCTTTCTTT.

This clonotype has a count of ten or more. The V and J genes are TRBV9 and TRBJ1-2; 8 bases are a match to TRBD1. V shed 4 bases, J shed 5 bases, and the junction held 10 bases outside the gene matches. Germline V CDR1 and CDR2: SGDLS, YYNGEE. This CDR3 has 15 amino acids. The DNA of the CDR3 is TGTGCCAGCAGCTCTTACGGACAGGGAGGGTATGGCTACACCTTC. Encoded protein: CASSSYGQGGYGYTF. The full variable domain, rest sourced from reference TRBV9 and TRBJ1-2, is DSGVTQTPKHLITATGQRVTLRCSPRSGDLSVYWYQQSLDQGLQFLIQYYNGEERAKGNILERFSAQQFPDLHSELNLSSLELGDSALYFCASSSYGQGGYGYTFGSGTRLTVV.

In this sample, this clonotype turned up many times. The chain joins TRBV5-1 to TRBJ2-2; D unclear. Germline CDR1 and CDR2: SGHRS and YFSETQ. V gave up 0 bases and J gave up 3 bases, with 6 bases separating them. The CDR3 spans 14 residues. Here the CDR3 reads CASSLEGYTGELFF. As DNA, the CDR3 is TGCGCCAGCAGCTTGGAGGGCTACACCGGGGAGCTGTTTTTT. The variable domain in full, completed from reference TRBV5-1 and TRBJ2-2, reads KAGVTQTPRYLIKTRGQQVTLSCSPISGHRSVSWYQQTPGQGLQFLFEYFSETQRNKGNFPGRFSGRQFSNSRSEMNVSTLELGDSALYLCASSLEGYTGELFFGEGSRLTVL.

There are many counts of this clonotype. The J gene is TRBJ1-6, the V gene TRBV20-1; D gene uncertain. V lost 0 bases and J 6 bases, leaving 9 bases between the germline ends. This CDR3 is 14 amino acids long. Germline loops: CDR1 DFQATT, CDR2 SNEGSKA (reference sequence). The CDR3 region has the DNA TGCAGTGCTAGAGATTTCGGAAGTAATTCACCCCTCCACTTT. It is translated as CSARDFGSNSPLHF.

This clonotype was picked up many times. The V and J genes are TRBV4-3 and TRBJ2-3, with a tentative D call TRBD2 (5 bases). The V end was cut by 1 base, the J end by 8 bases, with 16 bases between. CDR1 is LGHNA, CDR2 YSLEER, per germline. The CDR3 extends over 15 amino acids. The CDR3, as DNA: TGCGCCAGCAGCCAAGTTGGACGCCAACGGGGTACGCAGTATTTT. Translating it yields CASSQVGRQRGTQYF.

This clonotype appeared many times. The chain recombines TRBV5-1 with TRBJ2-1; 8 bases map to TRBD1. CDR3 length: 21 residues. V lost 4 bases, J lost 1 base, and 22 bases stayed unmatched. CDR1 is SGHRS and CDR2 is YFSETQ in the germline V gene. This CDR3 is CASSRRPVFGQGFLSYNEQFF. CDR3 sequence (DNA): TGCGCCAGCAGCCGACGCCCGGTTTTTGGACAGGGATTTTTATCCTACAATGAGCAGTTCTTC.

In this sample, this clonotype turned up many times. The chain recombines TRBV20-1 with TRBJ2-7, with 8 bases identical to TRBD2. J lost 0 bases, V lost 3 bases, and 7 bases had no gene match. The CDR3 is made up of 15 amino acids. CDR1 and CDR2 from the germline V gene are DFQATT and SNEGSKA (reference sequence). The CDR3 DNA reads TGCAGTGCTAGTGACAGCGGGGGCCTCTCCTACGAGCAGTACTTC. Its translation is CSASDSGGLSYEQYF.

At least ten counts were recorded for this clonotype. The gene calls are TRBV7-2 and TRBJ2-5; D uncertain. The ends were cut back, 1 base at V and 5 bases at J, with 11 bases in the middle. Germline CDR1 reads SGHTA; CDR2 reads FQGNSA. This CDR3 contains 14 residues. The CDR3 nucleotides read TGTGCCAGCAGCTTAGACCGTTTCGGGGAGACCCAGTACTTC. It translates to CASSLDRFGETQYF.

Ten or more counts support this clonotype. This chain connects TRBV5-1 to TRBJ1-2; maybe TRBD1 (5 bases). Germline V gene data show CDR1 as SGHRS and CDR2 as YFSETQ. Trimming took 2 bases from V and 8 from J, leaving 13 bases between them. The CDR3 runs to 13 residues. The CDR3 DNA reads as TGCGCCAGCAGCTTTCAGGGCCTGGAGGGCTACACCTTC. The encoded protein is CASSFQGLEGYTF.

The V call is TRBV29-1, the J call TRBJ1-1, with 9 bases identical to TRBD1. J gave up 5 bases and V 6 bases, and 4 bases lay outside the gene matches. Germline V gene data show CDR1 as SQVTM and CDR2 as ANQGSEA. CDR3 length equals 12 residues. The CDR3 sequence: CSVGQGITEAFF. CDR3 bases: TGCAGCGTAGGACAGGGGATTACTGAAGCTTTCTTT.

Many counts were recorded for this clonotype. This chain connects TRBV20-1 to TRBJ1-1; D unclear. Germline CDR1 reads DFQATT; CDR2 reads SNEGSKA (reference sequence). The CDR3 loop spans 16 amino acids. Between the trimmed V and J ends, which lost 8 bases and 0 bases, there was a span of 22 bases. This CDR3 is CSSSTVASYLNTEAFF. CDR3 coding DNA: TGCAGTTCTTCTACAGTTGCGTCTTACTTGAACACTGAAGCTTTCTTT.

This clonotype was counted many times. CDR3 sequence reads: CSVVVDRAADTQYF. CDR3 sequence (DNA): TGCAGCGTTGTGGTGGACAGGGCCGCAGATACGCAGTATTTT. The V call is TRBV29-1, the J call TRBJ2-3, with 8 positions matching TRBD1. Trimming cost V 4 bases and J 4 bases; bases outside gene matches: 7. Per the germline V gene, CDR1 is SQVTM and CDR2 is ANQGSEA. CDR3 length: 14 residues.